This entry features one TCR beta chain sequence. There is no known antigen for this receptor. An end of the junction does not agree with germline; a read error may underlie this. Per the germline V gene (reference sequence), SSHAT is the CDR1 and FNYEAQ is the CDR2. The CDR3 covers 15 residues, taking in both the cysteine and the phenylalanine. Of the read, only the CDR3 DNA is kept; its 45 bases are in frame from base 1. TCR CDR3 regions were amplified from genomic DNA by multiplex PCR using the deep immunoSEQ assay. For each cell subset, the extracted genomic DNA was distributed evenly across all wells of several immunoSEQ 96-well plates, and each plate served as one replicate. Each replicate PCR for sorted subsets received about 210 ng genomic DNA, equal to tens of thousands of T cell genomes. Purified libraries were measured with a Qubit 3.0 fluorometer, size-checked on a Bioanalyzer 2100, and measured again with the KAPA Library Quantification kit. Every immunoSEQ 96-well plate was sequenced on a dedicated single-read 150-cycle Illumina NextSeq 550 flow cell. The source study handled its data this way. Because only junctional sequences without quality scores were contained in the immunoSEQ output, filtering matching that applied to full-length reads could not be performed. To assign V/J genes and CDR3, sequences were annotated using PyIR, a Python wrapper for IgBLAST v1.9, with IMGT germline references. Reads were removed for weak V/J assignments (E-value above 1e-6), missing CDR3, stop codons, out-of-frame junctions, or ambiguous translated residues. A V3J clonotype was defined by an identical inferred V gene, J gene, and CDR3 amino acid sequence. Percentage overlap between repertoires was calculated by dividing the number of shared unique clonotypes by the size of the smaller repertoire. RTK rarefaction, the Chao1 estimator, and Recon v2.1 estimates of unobserved clonotypes were used to assess repertoire richness. Generation probabilities were computed with OLGA for all TCRbeta clonotypes obtained by the gDNA method from several donors. TCRdb provides this immuneACCESS table in a form limited to in-frame rearrangements. Some clones are lacking; in checked studies, under half of them reflect an unresolved V gene, and why the rest are absent is not known. For V, J and clone size, that table is used; D and trimming come from the DNA. The sample has approximately 320,000 clones on record, roughly 84% of them singletons. The top ten hold around 15% of the sample.

This record belongs to a study of shared clonotypes between healthy human individuals (dated by TCRdb to between 2020 and 2021). Describing the broader study: The cohort included a few men and two women between 18 and 49 years of age. To estimate repertoire size and how much clonotypes are shared between individuals, the study performed deep sequencing of blood TCR repertoires from about five healthy adults. Libraries were prepared and TCR repertoires were sequenced by different laboratories using diverse techniques, in order to increase sequencing depth and limit assay-specific biases. Per donor, three plates each were used for CD4 naive and CD4 memory, two for CD8 naive, and one for CD8 memory. Each donor's leukapheresis produced roughly between roughly 0.85 and 10 billion PBMCs. Study-level results and caveats: The small number of donors limited the genetic and exposure-history diversity represented. Naive subsets generally had larger estimated clonotype richness than memory subsets. Compared with non-shared clonotypes, the clonotypes found in all four sorted-subset donors had higher generation probabilities. When a handful of donors were compared, the shared fraction of clonotypes was approximately 5% for naive CD4, about 4% for naive CD8, 2.3% for memory CD4, and around 0.4% for memory CD8. Based on pairwise subsampling, the degree of clonotype sharing among donors was expected to be affected by sequencing depth. Rarefaction of sorted-subset datasets indicated incomplete sequencing despite the large sequencing depth. Sampling was restricted to blood, and TCR repertoires in tissue are likely to differ from TCR repertoires in blood.

Healthy HIV-negative adults with no recently reported acute infections or vaccinations were included as donors. Only Caucasian adults living in Nashville, Tennessee, USA were represented among the donors. CD8 memory samples were composed of magnetically selected CD45RO+ cells combined with CCR7-negative CD45RA+ effector memory (TemRA) cells. Blood was collected by leukapheresis, and PBMCs were isolated by Ficoll-Histopaque density gradient centrifugation and then cryopreserved in liquid nitrogen vapor phase. Analytical flow cytometry was used to check the purity and quantity of each magnetically sorted T cell population. From each sorted fraction, genomic DNA was isolated and quantified by UV absorbance on a Nanodrop 2000c.

The chain employs TRBV7-7 and TRBJ2-7; 11 bases in between match TRBD2. The specimen sequenced was memory CD8+ T cells sorted from blood. This specimen's cell subset or site label, per the study, means: CD45RO+ cells pooled with CCR7-negative TemRA cells. The TCR comes from a man aged 18 to 35 in good health. CDR3 reads: CASSSGTSGLYEQYF. DNA sequence: TGTGCTAGCAGCTCCGGGACTAGCGGACTTTACGAGCAGTACTTC.